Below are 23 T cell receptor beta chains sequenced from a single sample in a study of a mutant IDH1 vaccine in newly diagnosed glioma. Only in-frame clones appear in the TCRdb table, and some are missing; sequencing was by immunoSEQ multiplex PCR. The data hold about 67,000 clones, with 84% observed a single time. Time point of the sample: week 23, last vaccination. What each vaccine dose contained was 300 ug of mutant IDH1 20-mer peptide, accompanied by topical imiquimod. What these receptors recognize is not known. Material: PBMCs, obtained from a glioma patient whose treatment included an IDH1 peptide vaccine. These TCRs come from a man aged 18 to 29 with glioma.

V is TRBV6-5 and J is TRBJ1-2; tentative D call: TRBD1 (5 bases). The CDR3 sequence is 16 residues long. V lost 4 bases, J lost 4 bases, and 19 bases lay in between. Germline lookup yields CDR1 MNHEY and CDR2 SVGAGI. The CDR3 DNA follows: TGTGCCAGCAGTTTCAACGCCGGGACGGAAGTCTATGGCTACACCTTC. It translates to CASSFNAGTEVYGYTF.

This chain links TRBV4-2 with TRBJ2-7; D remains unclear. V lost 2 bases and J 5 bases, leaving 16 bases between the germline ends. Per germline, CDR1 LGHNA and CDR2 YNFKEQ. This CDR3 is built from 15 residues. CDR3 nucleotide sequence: TGTGCCAGCAGCCAACTTAGGGATCGGGTCGACGAGCAGTACTTC. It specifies CASSQLRDRVDEQYF.

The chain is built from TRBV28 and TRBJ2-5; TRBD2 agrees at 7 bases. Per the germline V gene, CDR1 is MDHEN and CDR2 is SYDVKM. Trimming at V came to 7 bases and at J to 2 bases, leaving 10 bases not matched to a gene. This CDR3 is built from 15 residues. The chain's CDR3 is CASILGGGLQETQYF. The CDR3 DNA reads TGTGCCAGCATTCTGGGGGGGGGATTGCAAGAGACCCAGTACTTC. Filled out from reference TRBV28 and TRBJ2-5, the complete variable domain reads DVKVTQSSRYLVKRTGEKVFLECVQDMDHENMFWYRQDPGLGLRLIYFSYDVKMKEKGDIPEGYSVSREKKERFSLILESASTNQTSMYLCASILGGGLQETQYFGPGTRLLVL.

CDR3: CASSYNPDIYGYTF. The CDR3 nucleotides read TGTGCCAGCAGTTACAACCCGGACATCTATGGCTACACCTTC. The rearrangement links TRBV6-5 to TRBJ1-2, with D tentatively TRBD1 (5 bases). Germline CDR1 is MNHEY and CDR2 is SVGAGI. V was pared by 2 bases and J by 4 bases, with 11 bases between. The CDR3 length is 14 residues.

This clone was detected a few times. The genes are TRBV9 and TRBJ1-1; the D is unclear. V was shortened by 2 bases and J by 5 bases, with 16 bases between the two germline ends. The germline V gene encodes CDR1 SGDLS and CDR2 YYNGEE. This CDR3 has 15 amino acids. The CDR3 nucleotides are TGTGCCAGCAGCGTCGCCCCTGGGGTTGTTACTGAAGCTTTCTTT. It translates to CASSVAPGVVTEAFF. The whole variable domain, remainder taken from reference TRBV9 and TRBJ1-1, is DSGVTQTPKHLITATGQRVTLRCSPRSGDLSVYWYQQSLDQGLQFLIQYYNGEERAKGNILERFSAQQFPDLHSELNLSSLELGDSALYFCASSVAPGVVTEAFFGQGTRLTVV.

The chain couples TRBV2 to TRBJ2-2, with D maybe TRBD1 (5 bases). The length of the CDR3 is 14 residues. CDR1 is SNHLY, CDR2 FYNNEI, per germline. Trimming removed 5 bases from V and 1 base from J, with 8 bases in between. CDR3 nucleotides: TGTGCCAGCAGTTTTGACAGGAACACCGGGGAGCTGTTTTTT. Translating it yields CASSFDRNTGELFF.

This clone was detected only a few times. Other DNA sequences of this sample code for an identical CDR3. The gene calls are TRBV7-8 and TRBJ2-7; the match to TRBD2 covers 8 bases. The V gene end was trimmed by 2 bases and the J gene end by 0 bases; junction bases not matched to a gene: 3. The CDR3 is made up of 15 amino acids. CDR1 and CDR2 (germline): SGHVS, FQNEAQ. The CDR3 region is CASSLWSGGSYEQYF. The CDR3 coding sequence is TGTGCCAGCAGCTTATGGAGCGGGGGCTCCTACGAGCAGTACTTC.

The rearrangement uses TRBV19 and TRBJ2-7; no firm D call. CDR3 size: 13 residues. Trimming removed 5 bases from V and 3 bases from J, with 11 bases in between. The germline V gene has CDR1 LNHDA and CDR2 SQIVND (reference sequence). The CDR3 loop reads CASSFGGHYEQYF. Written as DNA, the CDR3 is TGTGCCAGTAGTTTCGGCGGCCACTACGAGCAGTACTTC.

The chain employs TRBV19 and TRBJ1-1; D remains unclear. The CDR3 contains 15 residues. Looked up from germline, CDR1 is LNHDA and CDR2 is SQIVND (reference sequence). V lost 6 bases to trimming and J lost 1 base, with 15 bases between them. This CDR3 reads CASSTPGVPNTEAFF. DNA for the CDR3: TGTGCCAGTAGCACCCCCGGGGTCCCGAACACTGAAGCTTTCTTT.

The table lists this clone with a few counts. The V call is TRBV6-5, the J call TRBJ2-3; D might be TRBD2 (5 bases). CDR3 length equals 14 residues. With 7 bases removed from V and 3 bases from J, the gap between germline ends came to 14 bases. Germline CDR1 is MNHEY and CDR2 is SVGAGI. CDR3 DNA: TGTGCCAGCACCCACGGAGGCTATACAGATACGCAGTATTTT. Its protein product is CASTHGGYTDTQYF.

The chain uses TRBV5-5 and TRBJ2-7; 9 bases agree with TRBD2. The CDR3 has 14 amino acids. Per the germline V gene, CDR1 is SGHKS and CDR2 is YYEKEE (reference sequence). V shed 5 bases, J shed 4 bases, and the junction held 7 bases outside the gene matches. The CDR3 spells CASSIAGVGYEQYF. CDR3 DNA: TGTGCCAGCAGTATAGCGGGAGTGGGATACGAGCAGTACTTC.

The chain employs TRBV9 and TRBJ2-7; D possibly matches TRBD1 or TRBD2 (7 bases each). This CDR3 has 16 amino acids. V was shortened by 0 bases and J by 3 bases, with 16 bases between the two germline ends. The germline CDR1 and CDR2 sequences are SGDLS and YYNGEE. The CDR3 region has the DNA TGTGCCAGCAGCGTAGGTATAGGGGGCGGGGGCTACGAGCAGTACTTC. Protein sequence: CASSVGIGGGGYEQYF.

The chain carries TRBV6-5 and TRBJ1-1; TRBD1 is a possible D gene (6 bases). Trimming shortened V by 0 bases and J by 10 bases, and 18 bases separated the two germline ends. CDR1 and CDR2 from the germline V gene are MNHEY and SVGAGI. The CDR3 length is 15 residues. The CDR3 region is CASSYSSGRGFRAFF. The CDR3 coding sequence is TGTGCCAGCAGTTACTCATCGGGGAGGGGGTTTAGAGCTTTCTTT.

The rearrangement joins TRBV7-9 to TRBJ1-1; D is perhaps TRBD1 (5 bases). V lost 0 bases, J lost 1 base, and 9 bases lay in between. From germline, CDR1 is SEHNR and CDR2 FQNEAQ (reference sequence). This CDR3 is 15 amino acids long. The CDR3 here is CASSLAGGENTEAFF. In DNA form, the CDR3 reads TGTGCCAGCAGCTTAGCGGGAGGGGAGAACACTGAAGCTTTCTTT.

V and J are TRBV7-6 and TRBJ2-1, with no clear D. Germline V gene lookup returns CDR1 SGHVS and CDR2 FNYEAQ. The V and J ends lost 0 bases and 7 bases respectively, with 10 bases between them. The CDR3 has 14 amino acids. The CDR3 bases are TGTGCCAGCAGCTTAGCTGGGTACTTGAATGAGCAGTTCTTC. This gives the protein CASSLAGYLNEQFF.

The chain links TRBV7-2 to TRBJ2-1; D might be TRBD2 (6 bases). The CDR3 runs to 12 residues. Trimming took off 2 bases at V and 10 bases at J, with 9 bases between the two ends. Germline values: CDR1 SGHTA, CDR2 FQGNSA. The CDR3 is CASSLTGLEQFF. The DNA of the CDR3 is TGTGCCAGCAGCTTAACAGGACTAGAGCAGTTCTTC.

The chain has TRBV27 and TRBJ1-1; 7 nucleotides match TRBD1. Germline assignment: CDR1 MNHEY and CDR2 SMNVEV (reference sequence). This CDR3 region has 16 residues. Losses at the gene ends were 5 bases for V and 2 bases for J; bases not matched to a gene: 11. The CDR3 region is CASSIDRARSNTEAFF. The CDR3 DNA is TGTGCCAGCAGTATAGACAGGGCCCGGAGTAACACTGAAGCTTTCTTT.

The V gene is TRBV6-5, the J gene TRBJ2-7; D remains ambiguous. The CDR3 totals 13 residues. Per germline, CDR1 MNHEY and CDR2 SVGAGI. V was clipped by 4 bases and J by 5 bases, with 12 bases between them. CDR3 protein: CASSSPGTHEQYF. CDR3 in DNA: TGTGCCAGCAGTTCCCCGGGTACCCACGAGCAGTACTTC.

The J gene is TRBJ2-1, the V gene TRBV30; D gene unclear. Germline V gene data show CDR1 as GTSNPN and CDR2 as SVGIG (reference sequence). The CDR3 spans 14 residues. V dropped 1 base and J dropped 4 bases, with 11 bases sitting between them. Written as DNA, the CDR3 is TGTGCCTGGAGTGGACTTTTATTTTACAATGAGCAGTTCTTC. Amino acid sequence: CAWSGLLFYNEQFF.

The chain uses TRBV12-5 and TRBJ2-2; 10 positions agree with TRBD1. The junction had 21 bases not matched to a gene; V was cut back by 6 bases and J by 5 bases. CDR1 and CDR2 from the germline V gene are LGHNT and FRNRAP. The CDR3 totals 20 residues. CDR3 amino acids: CASGLERTGGFLSGTGELFF. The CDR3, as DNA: TGTGCTAGTGGACTCGAGCGGACAGGGGGATTTTTATCGGGTACCGGGGAGCTGTTTTTT. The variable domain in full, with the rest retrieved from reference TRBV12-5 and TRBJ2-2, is DARVTQTPRHKVTEMGQEVTMRCQPILGHNTVFWYRQTMMQGLELLAYFRNRAPLDDSGMPKDRFSAEMPDATLATLKIQPSEPRDSAVYFCASGLERTGGFLSGTGELFFGEGSRLTVL.

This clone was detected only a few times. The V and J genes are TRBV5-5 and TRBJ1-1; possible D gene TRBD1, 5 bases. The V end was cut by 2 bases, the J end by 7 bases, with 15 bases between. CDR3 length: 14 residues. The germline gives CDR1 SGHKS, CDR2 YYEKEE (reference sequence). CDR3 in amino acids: CASSLLTAIGEAFF. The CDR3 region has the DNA TGTGCCAGCAGCTTATTGACAGCCATCGGTGAAGCTTTCTTT.

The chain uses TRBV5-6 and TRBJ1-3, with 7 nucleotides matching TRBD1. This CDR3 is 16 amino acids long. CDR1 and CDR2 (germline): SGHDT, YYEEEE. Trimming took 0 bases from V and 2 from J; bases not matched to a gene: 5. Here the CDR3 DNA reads TGTGCCAGCAGCTTGGCCGGACAGGTCCCTGGAAACACCATATATTTT. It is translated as CASSLAGQVPGNTIYF.

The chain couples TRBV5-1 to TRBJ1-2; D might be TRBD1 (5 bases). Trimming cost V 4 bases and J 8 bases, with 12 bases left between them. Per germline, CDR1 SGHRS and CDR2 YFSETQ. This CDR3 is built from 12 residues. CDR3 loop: CASSAGTAGYTF. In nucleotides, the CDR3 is TGCGCCAGCAGCGCCGGGACGGCAGGCTACACCTTC. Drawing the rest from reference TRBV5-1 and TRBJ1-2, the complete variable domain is KAGVTQTPRYLIKTRGQQVTLSCSPISGHRSVSWYQQTPGQGLQFLFEYFSETQRNKGNFPGRFSGRQFSNSRSEMNVSTLELGDSALYLCASSAGTAGYTFGSGTRLTVV.